This TCR beta chain comes out of a study of blood T cell repertoires in COVID-19. The overall study: Both acute and convalescent COVID-19 samples were obtained from the United States, Italy and Spain.

In the authors' methods: Scientists estimated how many nucleated cells there were by amplifying reference gene primers. The repertoire was sequenced with immunoSEQ multiplex PCR; TCRdb's copy has only in-frame clones and lacks some. The V and J calls and clone size are taken from that table; D and trimming were inferred from the DNA. The sample consists of about 350,000 clones, more than 70% of them appearing once. The cohort comprised adults aged roughly 18 to 100 years residing in about 25 US areas. Within 2 weeks of study entry, exposed participants had contacted a PCR-confirmed or clinician-diagnosed COVID-19 case. The CDR3 sequence is 21 residues long.

The chain has TRBV12-2 and TRBJ2-7; the table's D call, TRBD1, was not checked against the DNA. TRBV12-2 constitutes a pseudogene. The sequencing sample was made of PBMCs or T cells enriched from blood (not recorded which). This receptor was taken from a woman aged 25 to 39 who had been exposed to COVID-19. Here the CDR3 reads CASRLEGPGQGARVRAYEQYF. In nucleotides, the CDR3 is TGTGCAAGTCGCTTAGAGGGTCCGGGACAGGGGGCCAGAGTACGCGCATACGAGCAGTACTTC.